The T cell receptor (beta chain) described here comes from a study of metastatic and nonmetastatic thyroid tumors. Study outcomes and limitations: It was reported that TCR beta diversity was significantly higher in malignant thyroid tumors than benign nodules, in blood and tumor.

Germline CDR1 reads SGDLS; CDR2 reads YYNGEE. The CDR3 extends over 12 amino acids. V gave up 0 bases and J gave up 7 bases, with 7 bases separating them. This clone was seen many times. Antigen: not known. Thyroid surgery was performed in patients who had received no treatment beforehand. TCRdb called clones again from the PCR reads with MiXCR. The table has approximately 37,000 clones, 15% to 20% seen once. The chain is built from TRBV9 and TRBJ1-2, with D uncertain. The receptor comes from a female donor with papillary thyroid cancer or a benign thyroid nodule (not recorded which). Some clones in this sample may be carry-over from other donors' samples. Material: blood. The CDR3 DNA follows: TGTGCCAGCAGCGTAGATTTCGGTGGCTACACCTTC. It encodes CASSVDFGGYTF.